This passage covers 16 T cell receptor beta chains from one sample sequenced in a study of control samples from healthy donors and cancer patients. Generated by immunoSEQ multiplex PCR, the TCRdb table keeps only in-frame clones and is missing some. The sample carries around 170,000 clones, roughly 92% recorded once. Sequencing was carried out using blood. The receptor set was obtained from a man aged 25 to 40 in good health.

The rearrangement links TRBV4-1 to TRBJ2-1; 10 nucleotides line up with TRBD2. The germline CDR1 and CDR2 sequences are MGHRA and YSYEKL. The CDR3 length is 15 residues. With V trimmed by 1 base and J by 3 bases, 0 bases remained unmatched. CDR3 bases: TGCGCCAGCAGCCAAGGACTAGCGGGCTACAATGAGCAGTTCTTC. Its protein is CASSQGLAGYNEQFF.

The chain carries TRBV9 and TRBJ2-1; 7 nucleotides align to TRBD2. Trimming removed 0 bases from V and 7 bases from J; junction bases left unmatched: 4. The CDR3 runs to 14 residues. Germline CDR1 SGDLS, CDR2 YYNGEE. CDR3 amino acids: CASSVVQGGNEQFF. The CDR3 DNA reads TGTGCCAGCAGCGTAGTGCAGGGAGGGAATGAGCAGTTCTTC.

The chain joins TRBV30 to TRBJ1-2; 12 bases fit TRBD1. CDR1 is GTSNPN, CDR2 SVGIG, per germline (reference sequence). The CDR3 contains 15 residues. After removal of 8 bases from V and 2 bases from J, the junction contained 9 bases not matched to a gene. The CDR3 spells CAGEGTGGINYGYTF. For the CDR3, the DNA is TGTGCCGGCGAGGGGACAGGGGGCATCAACTATGGCTACACCTTC.

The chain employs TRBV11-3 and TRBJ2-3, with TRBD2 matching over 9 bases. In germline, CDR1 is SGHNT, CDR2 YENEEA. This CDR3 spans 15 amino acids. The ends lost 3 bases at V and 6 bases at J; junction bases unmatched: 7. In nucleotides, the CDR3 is TGTGCCAGCAGCTTTGGCGGGGGGGCCCCGGATACGCAGTATTTT. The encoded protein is CASSFGGGAPDTQYF.

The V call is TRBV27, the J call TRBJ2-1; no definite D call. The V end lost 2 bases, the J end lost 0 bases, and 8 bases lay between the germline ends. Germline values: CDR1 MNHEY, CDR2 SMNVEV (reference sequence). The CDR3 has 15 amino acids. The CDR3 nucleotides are TGTGCCAGCAGTTTAGCCCCGAGCTCCTACAATGAGCAGTTCTTC. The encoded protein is CASSLAPSSYNEQFF.

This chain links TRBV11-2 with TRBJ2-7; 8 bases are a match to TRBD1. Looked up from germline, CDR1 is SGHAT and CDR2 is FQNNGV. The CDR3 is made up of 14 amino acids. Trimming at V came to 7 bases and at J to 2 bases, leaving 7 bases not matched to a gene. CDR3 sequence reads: CASTSGTGAYEQYF. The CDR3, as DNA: TGTGCCAGCACCTCCGGGACAGGTGCCTACGAGCAGTACTTC.

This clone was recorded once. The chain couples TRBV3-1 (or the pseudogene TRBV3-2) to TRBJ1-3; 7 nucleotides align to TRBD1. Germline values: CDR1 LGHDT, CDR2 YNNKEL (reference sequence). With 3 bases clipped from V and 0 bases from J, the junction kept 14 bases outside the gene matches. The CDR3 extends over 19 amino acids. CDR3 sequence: CASSHEQSDRLDSGNTIYF. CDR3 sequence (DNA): TGTGCCAGCAGCCATGAACAATCGGACAGGTTGGACTCTGGAAACACCATATATTTT.

The CDR3, as DNA: TGCGCCAGCAGCATAGGACCGGGACAGAAAAACATGAACACTGAAGCTTTCTTT. Amino acid sequence: CASSIGPGQKNMNTEAFF. The rearrangement links TRBV5-1 to TRBJ1-1; 7 bases line up with TRBD1. Per the germline V gene, CDR1 is SGHRS and CDR2 is YFSETQ. V trimming: 4 bases; J trimming: 0 bases; junction bases outside the gene matches: 15. The CDR3 has 18 residues.

The CDR3 DNA reads TGTGCCGAGAGGGCAGGGGCGGGCACTGAAGCTTTCTTT. This translates into CAERAGAGTEAFF. The V and J genes are TRBV2 and TRBJ1-1, with D possibly matching TRBD1 (6 bases). CDR1 SNHLY and CDR2 FYNNEI come from the germline V gene. The CDR3 runs 13 residues. V was shortened by 11 bases and J by 4 bases, with 17 bases between the two germline ends.

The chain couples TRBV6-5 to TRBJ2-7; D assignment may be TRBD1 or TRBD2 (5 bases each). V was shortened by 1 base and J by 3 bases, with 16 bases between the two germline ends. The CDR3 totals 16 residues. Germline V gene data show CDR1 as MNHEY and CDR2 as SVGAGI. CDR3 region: CASSYWGSQGDYEQYF. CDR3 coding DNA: TGTGCCAGCAGTTACTGGGGATCTCAGGGAGACTACGAGCAGTACTTC.

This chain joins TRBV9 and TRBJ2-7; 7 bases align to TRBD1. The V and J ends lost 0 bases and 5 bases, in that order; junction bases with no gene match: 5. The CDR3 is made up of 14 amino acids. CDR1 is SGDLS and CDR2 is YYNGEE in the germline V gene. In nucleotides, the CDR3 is TGTGCCAGCAGCGTAGCTCCCGACAGGGACGAGCAGTACTTC. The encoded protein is CASSVAPDRDEQYF.

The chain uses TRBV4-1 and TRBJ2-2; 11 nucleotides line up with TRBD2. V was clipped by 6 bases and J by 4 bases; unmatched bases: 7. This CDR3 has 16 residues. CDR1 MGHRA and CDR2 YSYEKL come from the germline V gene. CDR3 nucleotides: TGCGCCAGCAGACTCCTAGCGGGGGGCCCCACCGGGGAGCTGTTTTTT. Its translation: CASRLLAGGPTGELFF.

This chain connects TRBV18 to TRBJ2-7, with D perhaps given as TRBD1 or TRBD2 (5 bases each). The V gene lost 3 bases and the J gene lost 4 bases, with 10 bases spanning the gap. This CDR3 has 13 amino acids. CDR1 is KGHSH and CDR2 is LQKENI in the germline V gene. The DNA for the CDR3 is TGTGCCAGCTCACCGGGGACGCGTTACGAGCAGTACTTC. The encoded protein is CASSPGTRYEQYF.

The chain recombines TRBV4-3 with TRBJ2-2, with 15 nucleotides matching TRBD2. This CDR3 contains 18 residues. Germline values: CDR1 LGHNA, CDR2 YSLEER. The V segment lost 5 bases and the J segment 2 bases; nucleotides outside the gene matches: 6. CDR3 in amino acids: CASSYRTSGGVNTGELFF. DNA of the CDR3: TGCGCCAGCAGCTACAGGACTAGCGGGGGGGTTAACACCGGGGAGCTGTTTTTT.

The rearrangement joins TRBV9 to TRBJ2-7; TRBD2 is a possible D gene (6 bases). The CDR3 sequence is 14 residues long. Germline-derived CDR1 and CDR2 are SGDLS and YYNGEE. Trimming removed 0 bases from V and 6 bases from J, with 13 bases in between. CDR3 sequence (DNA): TGTGCCAGCAGCGTAGTAGCGGCCTCCCTCGAGCAGTACTTC. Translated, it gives CASSVVAASLEQYF. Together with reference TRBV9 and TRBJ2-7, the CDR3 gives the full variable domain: DSGVTQTPKHLITATGQRVTLRCSPRSGDLSVYWYQQSLDQGLQFLIQYYNGEERAKGNILERFSAQQFPDLHSELNLSSLELGDSALYFCASSVVAASLEQYFGPGTRLTVT.

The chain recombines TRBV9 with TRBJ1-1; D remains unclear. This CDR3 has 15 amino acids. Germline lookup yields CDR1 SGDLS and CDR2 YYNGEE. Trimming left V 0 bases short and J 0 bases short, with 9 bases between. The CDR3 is CASSVVGYMNTEAFF. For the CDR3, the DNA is TGTGCCAGCAGCGTAGTTGGCTACATGAACACTGAAGCTTTCTTT.